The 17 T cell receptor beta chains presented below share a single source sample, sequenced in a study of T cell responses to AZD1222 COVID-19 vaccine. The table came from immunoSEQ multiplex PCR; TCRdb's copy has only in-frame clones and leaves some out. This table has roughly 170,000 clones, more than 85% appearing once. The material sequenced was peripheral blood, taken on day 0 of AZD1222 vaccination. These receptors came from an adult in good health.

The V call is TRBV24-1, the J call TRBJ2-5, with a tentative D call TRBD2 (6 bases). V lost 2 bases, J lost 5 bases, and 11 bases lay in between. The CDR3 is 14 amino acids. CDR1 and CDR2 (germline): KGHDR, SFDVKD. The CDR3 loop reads CATSDSRGRETQYF. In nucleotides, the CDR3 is TGTGCCACCAGTGATTCCCGGGGGAGGGAGACCCAGTACTTC.

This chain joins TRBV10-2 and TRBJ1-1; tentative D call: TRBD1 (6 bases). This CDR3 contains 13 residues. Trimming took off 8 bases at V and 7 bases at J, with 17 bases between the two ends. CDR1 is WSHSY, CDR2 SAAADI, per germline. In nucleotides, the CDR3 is TGCGCCAGCTCCGGGACACGGAGCCGTGAAGCTTTCTTT. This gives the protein CASSGTRSREAFF.

DNA of the CDR3: TGTGCCAGCACCCTCGGGGGCTACAATGAGCAGTTCTTC. It specifies CASTLGGYNEQFF. The chain is built from TRBV11-2 and TRBJ2-1; a possible D gene is TRBD2 (6 bases). There are 13 residues in the CDR3. Trimming took 7 bases from V and 3 from J, leaving 10 bases between them. CDR1 SGHAT and CDR2 FQNNGV come from the germline V gene.

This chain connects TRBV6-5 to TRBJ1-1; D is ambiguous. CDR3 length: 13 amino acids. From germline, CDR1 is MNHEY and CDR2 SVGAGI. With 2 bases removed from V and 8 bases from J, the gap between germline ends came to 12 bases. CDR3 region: CASSYRRQVEAFF. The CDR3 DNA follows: TGTGCCAGCAGTTACCGAAGGCAGGTGGAAGCTTTCTTT.

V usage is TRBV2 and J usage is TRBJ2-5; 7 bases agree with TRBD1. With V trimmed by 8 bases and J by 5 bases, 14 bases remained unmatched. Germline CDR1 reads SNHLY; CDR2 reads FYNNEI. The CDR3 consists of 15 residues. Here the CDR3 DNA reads TGTGCCAGCCCCGACCCGGAAGGGGGCCGGGAGACCCAGTACTTC. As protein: CASPDPEGGRETQYF.

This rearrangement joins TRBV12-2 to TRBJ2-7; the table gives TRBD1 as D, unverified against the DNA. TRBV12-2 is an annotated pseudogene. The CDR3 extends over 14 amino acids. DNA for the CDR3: TGTGCAAGTCTTTTGGCAGGGTGTTCCTACGAGCAGTACTTC. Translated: CASLLAGCSYEQYF.

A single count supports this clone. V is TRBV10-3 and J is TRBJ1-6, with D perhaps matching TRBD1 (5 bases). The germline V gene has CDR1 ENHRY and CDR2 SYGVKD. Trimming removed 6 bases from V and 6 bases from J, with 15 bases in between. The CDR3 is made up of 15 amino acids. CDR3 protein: CAIRTGTDFNSPLHF. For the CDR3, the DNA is TGTGCCATCAGGACCGGGACGGATTTTAATTCACCCCTCCACTTT.

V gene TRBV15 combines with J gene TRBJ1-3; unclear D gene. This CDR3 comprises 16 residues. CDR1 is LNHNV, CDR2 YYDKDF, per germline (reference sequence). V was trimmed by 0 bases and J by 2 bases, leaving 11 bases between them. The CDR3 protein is CATSRDYVGTGNTIYF. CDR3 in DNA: TGTGCCACCAGCAGAGATTATGTCGGCACTGGAAACACCATATATTTT.

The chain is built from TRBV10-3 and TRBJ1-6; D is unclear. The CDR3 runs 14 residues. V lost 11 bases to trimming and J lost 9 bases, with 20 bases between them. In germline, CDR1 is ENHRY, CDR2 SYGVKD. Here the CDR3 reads CAANDGPSTSPLHF. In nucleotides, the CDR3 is TGTGCCGCAAACGACGGGCCTTCTACTTCACCCCTCCACTTT.

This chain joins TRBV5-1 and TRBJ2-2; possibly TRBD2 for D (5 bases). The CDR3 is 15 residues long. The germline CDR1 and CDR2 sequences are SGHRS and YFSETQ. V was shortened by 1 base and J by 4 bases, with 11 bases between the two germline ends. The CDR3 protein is CASSLSLAATGELFF. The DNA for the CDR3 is TGCGCCAGCAGCTTGAGCCTAGCAGCCACCGGGGAGCTGTTTTTT.

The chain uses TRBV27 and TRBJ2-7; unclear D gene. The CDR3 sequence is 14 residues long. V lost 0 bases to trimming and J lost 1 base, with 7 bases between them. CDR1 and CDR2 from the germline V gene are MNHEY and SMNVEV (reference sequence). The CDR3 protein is CASSLSAESYEQYF. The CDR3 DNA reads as TGTGCCAGCAGTTTATCGGCGGAATCCTACGAGCAGTACTTC.

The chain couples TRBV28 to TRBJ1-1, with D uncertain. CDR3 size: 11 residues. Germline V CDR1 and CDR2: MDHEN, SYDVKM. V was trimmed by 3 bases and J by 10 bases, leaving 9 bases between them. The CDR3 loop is CASSFLEGAFF. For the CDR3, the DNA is TGTGCCAGCAGTTTTTTGGAGGGAGCTTTCTTT.

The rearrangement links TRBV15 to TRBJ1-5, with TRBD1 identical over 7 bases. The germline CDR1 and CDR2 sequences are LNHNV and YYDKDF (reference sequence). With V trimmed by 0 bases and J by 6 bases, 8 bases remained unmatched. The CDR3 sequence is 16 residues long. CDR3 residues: CATSREATGIAQPQHF. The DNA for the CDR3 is TGTGCCACCAGCAGAGAAGCGACAGGGATCGCTCAGCCCCAGCATTTT.

CDR3 sequence: CASSPWTGGQEKLFF. The CDR3 coding sequence is TGTGCCAGCAGTCCCTGGACAGGGGGCCAAGAAAAACTGTTTTTT. The chain has TRBV11-2 and TRBJ1-4; 11 nucleotides agree with TRBD1. CDR3 length equals 15 residues. The ends lost 6 bases at V and 8 bases at J; junction bases unmatched: 8. Per germline, CDR1 SGHAT and CDR2 FQNNGV.

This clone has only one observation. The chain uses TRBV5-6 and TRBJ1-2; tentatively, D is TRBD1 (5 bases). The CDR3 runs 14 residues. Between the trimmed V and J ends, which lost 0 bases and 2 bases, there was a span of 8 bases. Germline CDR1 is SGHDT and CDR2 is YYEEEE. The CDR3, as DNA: TGTGCCAGCAGCTTGGGACAGATCAACTATGGCTACACCTTC. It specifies CASSLGQINYGYTF.

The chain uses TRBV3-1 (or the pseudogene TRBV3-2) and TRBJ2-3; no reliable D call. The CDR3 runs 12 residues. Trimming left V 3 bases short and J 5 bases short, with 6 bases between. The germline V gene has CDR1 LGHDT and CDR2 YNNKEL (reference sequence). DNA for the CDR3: TGTGCCAGCAGCCACCCCGGAGATACGCAGTATTTT. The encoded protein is CASSHPGDTQYF.

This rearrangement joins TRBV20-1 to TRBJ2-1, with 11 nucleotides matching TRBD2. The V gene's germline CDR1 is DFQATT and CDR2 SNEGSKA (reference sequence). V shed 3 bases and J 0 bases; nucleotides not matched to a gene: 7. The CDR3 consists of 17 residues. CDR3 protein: CSASELAGASSYNEQFF. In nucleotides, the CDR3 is TGCAGTGCTAGTGAACTAGCGGGGGCCAGCTCCTACAATGAGCAGTTCTTC.